This T cell receptor (beta chain) was obtained from a study of blood T cells in healthy people across ages. The CDR3 runs 15 residues. Between the trimmed V and J ends, which lost 3 bases and 1 base, there was a span of 12 bases. Germline loops: CDR1 LGHDT, CDR2 YNNKEL (reference sequence). Findings of the study overall: Older age went with lower TCR beta diversity per million T cells, in a roughly linear way.

Concerning this clonotype: Its target is not known.

Combining a sample-barcoded 5' primer with a J-beta primer mix, a second PCR ran for roughly 7 to 11 cycles. TCRdb reprocessed the 5' RACE reads with MiXCR, giving one entry per CDR3 protein. Among approximately 2,000,000 distinct CDR3 sequences listed, around 42% were seen once. The source is a human donor in good health. The chain is built from TRBV3-1 and TRBJ1-2; a possible D gene is TRBD1 (6 bases). The sample was blood. This CDR3 reads CASSHRGGSNYGYTF. DNA of the CDR3: TGTGCCAGCAGCCATAGGGGGGGCAGTAACTATGGCTACACCTTC.